This T cell receptor beta chain is from a study of response to subunit inactivated influenza vaccine (dated by TCRdb to 2016 to 2019). Study-wide context: To follow how T cells responded to a trivalent subunit inactivated influenza vaccine, the researchers relied on deep quantitative profiling of the T cell receptor repertoire.

The protocol used for the library was RT-PCR. The data were produced on an Illumina HiSeq 2500. TCRdb reworked the public reads: Q25 trimming with fastp, MiXCR clone assembly, productive beta chains retained. Under each unique CDR3 protein, matching rows form one entry showing the most common genes and DNA. This sample holds approximately 730,000 distinct CDR3 sequences; around 14% were observed only once. Clones ranked in the top ten supply 6.5% to 8.5% of the sample. Turning to this clonotype: Its specific antigen is unknown. Within one base of it there is no much larger clone, and no base qualities were kept.

CDR1 and CDR2, looked up from the germline V gene, are MDHEN and SYDVKM. Inclusive of the bounding cysteine and phenylalanine, the CDR3 is 12 residues long. The kept DNA is CDR3 alone, 36 bases in frame from the first base. V drops 5 bases and J drops 8 bases, leaving 9 bases in between. The research as a whole found: According to the authors, only a limited number of new T cells may be recruited by each seasonal influenza vaccination.

The TCR comes from a man aged 50 to 59 who received an inactivated influenza vaccine. Donor details come from another sample of the same person, matched by shared clones. This sequence uses TRBV28 and TRBJ2-2; the D segment cannot be called with confidence. This material consisted of PBMCs from blood, taken 14 to 15 days before vaccination. The nucleotide sequence is given as TGTGCCAGCAGTCCGAATGGTGGGGAGCTGTTTTTT. Translated, this is CASSPNGGELFF.